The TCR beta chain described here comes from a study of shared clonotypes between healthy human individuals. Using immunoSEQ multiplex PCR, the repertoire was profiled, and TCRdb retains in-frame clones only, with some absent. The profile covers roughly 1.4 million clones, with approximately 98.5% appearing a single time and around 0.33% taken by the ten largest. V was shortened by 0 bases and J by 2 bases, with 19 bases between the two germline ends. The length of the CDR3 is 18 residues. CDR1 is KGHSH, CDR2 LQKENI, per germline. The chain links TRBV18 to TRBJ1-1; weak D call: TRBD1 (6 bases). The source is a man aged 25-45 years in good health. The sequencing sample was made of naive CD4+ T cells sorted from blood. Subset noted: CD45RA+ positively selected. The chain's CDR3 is CASSPPSASNRVNTEAFF. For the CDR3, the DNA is TGTGCCAGCTCACCACCTAGTGCGTCTAACAGGGTCAACACTGAAGCTTTCTTT.